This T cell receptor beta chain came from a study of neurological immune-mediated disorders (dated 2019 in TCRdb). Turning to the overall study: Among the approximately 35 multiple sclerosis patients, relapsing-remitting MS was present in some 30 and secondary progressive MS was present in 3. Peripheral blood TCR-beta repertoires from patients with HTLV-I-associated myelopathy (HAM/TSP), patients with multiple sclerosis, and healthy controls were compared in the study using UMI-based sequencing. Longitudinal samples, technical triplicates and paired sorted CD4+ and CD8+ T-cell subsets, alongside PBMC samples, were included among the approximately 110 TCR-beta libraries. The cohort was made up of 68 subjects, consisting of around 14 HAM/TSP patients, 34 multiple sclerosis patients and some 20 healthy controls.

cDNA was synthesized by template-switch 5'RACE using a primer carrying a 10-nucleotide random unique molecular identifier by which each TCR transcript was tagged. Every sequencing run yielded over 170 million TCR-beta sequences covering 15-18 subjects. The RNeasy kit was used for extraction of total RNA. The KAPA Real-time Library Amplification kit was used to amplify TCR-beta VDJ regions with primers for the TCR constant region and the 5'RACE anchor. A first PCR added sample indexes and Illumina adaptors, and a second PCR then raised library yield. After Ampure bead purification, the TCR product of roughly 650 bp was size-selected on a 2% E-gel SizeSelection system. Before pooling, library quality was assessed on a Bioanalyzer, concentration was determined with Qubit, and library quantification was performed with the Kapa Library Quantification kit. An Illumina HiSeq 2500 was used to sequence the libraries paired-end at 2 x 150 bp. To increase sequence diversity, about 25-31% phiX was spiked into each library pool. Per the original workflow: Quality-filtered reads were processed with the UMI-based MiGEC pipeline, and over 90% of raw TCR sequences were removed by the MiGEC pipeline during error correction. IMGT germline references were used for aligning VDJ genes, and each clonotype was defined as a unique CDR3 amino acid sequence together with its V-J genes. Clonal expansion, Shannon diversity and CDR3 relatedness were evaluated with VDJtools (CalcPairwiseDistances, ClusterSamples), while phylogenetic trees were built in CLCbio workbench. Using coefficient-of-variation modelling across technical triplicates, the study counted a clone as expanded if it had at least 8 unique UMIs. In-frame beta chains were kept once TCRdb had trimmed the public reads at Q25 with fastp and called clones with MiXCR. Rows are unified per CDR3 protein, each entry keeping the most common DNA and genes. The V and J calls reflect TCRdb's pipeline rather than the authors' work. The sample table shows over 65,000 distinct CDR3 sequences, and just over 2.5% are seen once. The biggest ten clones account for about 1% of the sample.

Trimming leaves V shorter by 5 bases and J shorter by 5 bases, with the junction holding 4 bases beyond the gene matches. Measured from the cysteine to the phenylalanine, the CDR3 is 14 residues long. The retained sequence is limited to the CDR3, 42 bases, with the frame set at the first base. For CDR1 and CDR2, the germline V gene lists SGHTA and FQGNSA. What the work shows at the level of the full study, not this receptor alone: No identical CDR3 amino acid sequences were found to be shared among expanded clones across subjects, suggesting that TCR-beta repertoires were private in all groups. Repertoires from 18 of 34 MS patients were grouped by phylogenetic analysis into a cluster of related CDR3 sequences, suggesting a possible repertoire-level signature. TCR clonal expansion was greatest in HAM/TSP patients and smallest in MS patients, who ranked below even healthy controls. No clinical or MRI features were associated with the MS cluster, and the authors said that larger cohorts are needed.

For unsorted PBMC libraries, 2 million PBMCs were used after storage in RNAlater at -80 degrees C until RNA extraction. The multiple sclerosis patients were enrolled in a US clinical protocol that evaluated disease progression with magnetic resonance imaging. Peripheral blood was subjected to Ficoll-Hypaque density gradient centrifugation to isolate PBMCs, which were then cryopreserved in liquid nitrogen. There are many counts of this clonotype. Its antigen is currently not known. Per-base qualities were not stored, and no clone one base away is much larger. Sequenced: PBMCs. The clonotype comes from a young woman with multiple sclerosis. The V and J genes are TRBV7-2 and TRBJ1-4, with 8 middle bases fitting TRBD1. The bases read TGTGCCAGCAGCGCAGGGACAGGAAATGAAAAACTGTTTTTT. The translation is CASSAGTGNEKLFF.